This T cell receptor beta chain stems from a study of cytomegalovirus exposure and HLA in healthy donors. Study in general: The 100 million to 120 million unique TCR beta sequences, from about 170 million T cells, were found by an earlier analysis.

The PCR contained 60 Vbeta and 13 Jbeta primers. Profiled with immunoSEQ multiplex PCR; TCRdb holds only in-frame clones, not every one. The sample lists around 45,000 clones; roughly half were seen once. The TCR was taken from a man between 60 and 75 years old in good health and CMV-seronegative. Specimen: PBMCs.

For the CDR3, the DNA is TGTGCCAGCAGTGACTCCCAGGGGTCTGAAGCTTTCTTT. This encodes CASSDSQGSEAFF. J is TRBJ1-1 and V is TRBV6-4; D perhaps matches TRBD1 (6 bases). Trimming pared 0 bases from V and 6 bases from J, leaving 8 bases between. The CDR3 spans 13 residues. Germline CDR1 MRHNA, CDR2 SNTAGT.